This TCR beta chain was retrieved from a study of T cell changes during pregnancy in multiple sclerosis. The CDR3 sequence is 15 residues long. Germline CDR1 SGHAT, CDR2 FQDESV (reference sequence). The V gene lost 3 bases and the J gene lost 4 bases, with 15 bases spanning the gap. This clone was counted between two and nine times. Repertoires were generated with immunoSEQ multiplex PCR, while TCRdb's copy carries only in-frame clones and drops some. The repertoire holds approximately 30,000 clones, with around nine tenths as singletons. This material consisted of CD8+ T cells from peripheral blood mononuclear cells, taken in the first trimester of pregnancy. The chain combines TRBV11-1 with TRBJ2-5; possible D gene TRBD2, 6 bases. This receptor was identified in a female donor with multiple sclerosis, enrolled in a pregnancy study. The CDR3 DNA is TGTGCCAGCAGCTTCCTCCGGACTACATCAGAGACCCAGTACTTC. Residues: CASSFLRTTSETQYF.